The 22 T cell receptor beta chains given below trace back to one sample, sequenced in a study of cytomegalovirus exposure and HLA in healthy donors. Vbeta (60) and Jbeta (13) primers were used in the PCR. Produced via immunoSEQ multiplex PCR; TCRdb's table is partial and in-frame only. This sample has fewer than 95,000 clones, with just over 75% found just once. The specimen was PBMCs. Receptors were obtained from a man between 25 and 39 years old in good health and CMV-seronegative.

The chain joins TRBV5-1 to TRBJ2-1; 9 bases are shared with TRBD2. The CDR3 contains 18 residues. V lost 1 base, J lost 4 bases, and 12 bases stayed unmatched. Germline CDR1 SGHRS, CDR2 YFSETQ. The CDR3 DNA follows: TGCGCCAGCAGCTTGAGAGAATCGACTAGCGGCAGTTACAATGAGCAGTTCTTC. Amino acid sequence: CASSLRESTSGSYNEQFF.

This chain links TRBV29-1 with TRBJ2-1; 15 bases fit TRBD2. Germline loops: CDR1 SQVTM, CDR2 ANQGSEA. Losses at the gene ends were 1 base for V and 2 bases for J; bases not matched to a gene: 3. The CDR3 contains 17 residues. The CDR3 protein is CSVEVGLAGGPYNEQFF. Written as DNA, the CDR3 is TGCAGCGTTGAAGTAGGACTAGCGGGAGGGCCCTACAATGAGCAGTTCTTC.

The chain employs TRBV25-1 and TRBJ1-5; 7 nucleotides match TRBD1. Germline CDR1 MGHDK, CDR2 SYGVNS. The CDR3 contains 16 residues. Losses at the gene ends were 0 bases for V and 4 bases for J; bases not matched to a gene: 6. The CDR3 nucleotides are TGTGCCAGCAGTGAATACGTACAGACAGGGAATCAGCCCCAGCATTTT. As protein: CASSEYVQTGNQPQHF.

Only one count was recorded for this clone. This chain joins TRBV9 and TRBJ1-4; D may be TRBD1 (6 bases). The CDR3 loop spans 15 amino acids. V lost 6 bases and J lost 8, with 20 bases in between. Germline lookup yields CDR1 SGDLS and CDR2 YYNGEE. The CDR3 DNA sequence: TGTGCCAGCACCCCAAGTGGGGGGGCGAGAGAAAAACTGTTTTTT. This sequence encodes CASTPSGGAREKLFF.

The rearrangement uses TRBV14 and TRBJ1-1, with D uncertain. V shed 1 base and J shed 1 base, with 16 bases lying between them. The V gene's germline CDR1 is SGHDN and CDR2 FVKESK. The CDR3 length is 17 residues. The CDR3: CASSQGIIGRENTEAFF. Written as DNA, the CDR3 is TGTGCCAGCAGCCAAGGCATCATAGGACGGGAGAACACTGAAGCTTTCTTT.

The J gene is TRBJ1-1, the V gene TRBV5-5, with D tentatively TRBD1 (6 bases). Germline CDR1 is SGHKS and CDR2 is YYEKEE (reference sequence). The CDR3 covers 15 residues. Trimming left V 3 bases short and J 1 base short, with 13 bases between. The CDR3 region has the DNA TGTGCCAGCAGCTGGGGAGGGGGGGCGAACACTGAAGCTTTCTTT. Translating gives CASSWGGGANTEAFF. Combining the CDR3 with reference TRBV5-5 and TRBJ1-1 gives the whole variable domain DAGVTQSPTHLIKTRGQQVTLRCSPISGHKSVSWYQQVLGQGPQFIFQYYEKEERGRGNFPDRFSARQFPNYSSELNVNALLLGDSALYLCASSWGGGANTEAFFGQGTRLTVV.

The gene calls are TRBV13 and TRBJ2-2; weak D call: TRBD2 (5 bases). Germline V lookup: CDR1 PRHDT, CDR2 FYEKMQ (reference sequence). This CDR3 region has 15 residues. Deletions cut 4 bases from V and 6 bases from J, with 15 bases between. The CDR3 spells CASSSSGVAAGELFF. The CDR3 bases are TGTGCCAGCAGCTCCTCCGGGGTCGCGGCCGGGGAGCTGTTTTTT.

V is TRBV5-6 and J is TRBJ1-2; the match to TRBD1 covers 10 bases. Looked up from germline, CDR1 is SGHDT and CDR2 is YYEEEE. The ends lost 0 bases at V and 3 bases at J; junction bases unmatched: 5. This CDR3 is built from 16 residues. CDR3 amino acids: CASSLGRQGADYGYTF. The CDR3 DNA is TGTGCCAGCAGCTTGGGACGACAGGGGGCGGACTATGGCTACACCTTC.

The chain has TRBV7-9 and TRBJ1-4; the match to TRBD1 covers 9 bases. V dropped 5 bases and J dropped 8; count of bases not matched to a gene: 6. CDR3 length: 14 residues. The germline V gene has CDR1 SEHNR and CDR2 FQNEAQ (reference sequence). The CDR3 here is CASSPGQGGEKLFF. As DNA, the CDR3 is TGTGCCAGCAGCCCGGGACAGGGAGGCGAAAAACTGTTTTTT.

The chain links TRBV30 to TRBJ2-1, with 14 bases fitting TRBD2. After removal of 5 bases from V and 7 bases from J, the junction contained 7 bases not matched to a gene. Germline CDR1 is GTSNPN and CDR2 is SVGIG (reference sequence). The CDR3 runs 15 residues. This CDR3 is CAWYTGTSGSNEQFF. The DNA for the CDR3 is TGTGCCTGGTATACCGGGACTAGCGGGAGTAATGAGCAGTTCTTC.

This chain joins TRBV5-1 and TRBJ2-5; 10 bases map to TRBD1. From germline, CDR1 is SGHRS and CDR2 YFSETQ. The junction had 7 bases not matched to a gene; V was cut back by 0 bases and J by 2 bases. The CDR3 runs 17 residues. Written as DNA, the CDR3 is TGCGCCAGCAGCTTGGCCGTCGGGACAGGGGATCAAGAGACCCAGTACTTC. This gives the protein CASSLAVGTGDQETQYF.

The rearrangement joins TRBV7-3 to TRBJ1-1; no firm D call. V gave up 2 bases and J gave up 2 bases, with 9 bases separating them. Per the germline V gene, CDR1 is SGHTA and CDR2 is FQGTGA. The CDR3 runs 14 residues. The CDR3 region has the DNA TGTGCCAGCAGCTTATTTGCAGGTAACACTGAAGCTTTCTTT. Amino acids: CASSLFAGNTEAFF.

In DNA, the CDR3 is TGTGCCAGCAGCGCTAGCCCCTCCTGGAGGGACGAGCAGTACGTC. Residues: CASSASPSWRDEQYV. The genes are TRBV11-2 and TRBJ2-7; the D gene is possibly TRBD2 (6 bases). The V end lost 5 bases, the J end lost 5 bases, and 19 bases lay between the germline ends. Germline values: CDR1 SGHAT, CDR2 FQNNGV. The CDR3 has 15 amino acids.

This rearrangement joins TRBV6-5 to TRBJ2-2; possible D gene TRBD2, 7 bases. The CDR3 totals 15 residues. Germline V gene sequence: CDR1 MNHEY, CDR2 SVGAGI. V lost 7 bases and J lost 5, with 17 bases in between. CDR3 protein: CASNPTGGATGELFF. CDR3 bases: TGTGCCAGCAATCCCACGGGGGGCGCAACCGGGGAGCTGTTTTTT.

This clone has a handful of counts. The chain combines TRBV6-6 with TRBJ1-2; maybe TRBD1 (6 bases). Germline V gives CDR1 MNHNY, CDR2 SVGAGI (reference sequence). Trimming took off 2 bases at V and 8 bases at J, with 18 bases between the two ends. CDR3 length equals 15 residues. DNA for the CDR3: TGTGCCAGCAGTTACACGGGGGGAGGGGGGGAAGGCTACACCTTC. This sequence encodes CASSYTGGGGEGYTF.

J is TRBJ2-5 and V is TRBV18, with D possibly being TRBD2 (5 bases). Germline values: CDR1 KGHSH, CDR2 LQKENI. This CDR3 region has 15 residues. The V end was cut by 0 bases, the J end by 5 bases, with 13 bases between. The CDR3 DNA follows: TGTGCCAGCTCACCACCGGGCCTAGCTGTGGAGACCCAGTACTTC. Its protein is CASSPPGLAVETQYF. The entire variable domain, with the rest obtained from reference TRBV18 and TRBJ2-5, is as follows: NAGVMQNPRHLVRRRGQEARLRCSPMKGHSHVYWYRQLPEEGLKFMVYLQKENIIDESGMPKERFSAEFPKEGPSILRIQQVVRGDSAAYFCASSPPGLAVETQYFGPGTRLLVL.

J is TRBJ2-1 and V is TRBV7-9, with 9 positions matching TRBD2. The CDR3 runs 19 residues. In germline, CDR1 is SEHNR, CDR2 FQNEAQ (reference sequence). J gave up 0 bases and V 8 bases, and 17 bases lay outside the gene matches. The CDR3, as DNA: TGTGCCAGCGGGAATGTAGCGGGAGCCCCTAAAAGCTCCTACAATGAGCAGTTCTTC. Protein sequence: CASGNVAGAPKSSYNEQFF.

The chain carries TRBV13 and TRBJ1-3; 9 nucleotides match TRBD1. CDR1 and CDR2 (germline): PRHDT, FYEKMQ (reference sequence). V lost 5 bases to trimming and J lost 8 bases; unmatched junction nucleotides: 7. There are 14 residues in the CDR3. The CDR3 coding sequence is TGTGCCAGCAGCCCTACAGGGGGCGCGGACACCATATATTTT. Encoded protein: CASSPTGGADTIYF.

This chain joins TRBV7-8 and TRBJ1-2; maybe TRBD1 (6 bases). Trimming stripped 5 bases from V and 0 bases from J, with 10 bases between. This CDR3 contains 14 residues. The V gene's germline CDR1 is SGHVS and CDR2 FQNEAQ. CDR3 residues: CASSGTKANYGYTF. CDR3 DNA sequence: TGTGCCAGCAGCGGGACAAAGGCTAACTATGGCTACACCTTC.

V is TRBV19 and J is TRBJ1-2; D ambiguous. There are 13 residues in the CDR3. CDR1 LNHDA and CDR2 SQIVND come from the germline V gene (reference sequence). The germline V and J ends were trimmed by 5 bases and 0 bases, with 7 bases remaining between them. CDR3 region: CASSSSANYGYTF. The CDR3 DNA sequence: TGTGCCAGTAGTTCTTCAGCTAACTATGGCTACACCTTC.

The chain links TRBV5-6 to TRBJ2-1; 14 nucleotides match TRBD2. The CDR3 contains 16 residues. Germline loops: CDR1 SGHDT, CDR2 YYEEEE. V was pared by 5 bases and J by 8 bases, with 9 bases of the junction left unmatched. The CDR3 loop reads CASREGLAGAPDEQFF. The CDR3 DNA sequence: TGTGCCAGCAGGGAGGGACTAGCGGGAGCGCCAGATGAGCAGTTCTTC.

CDR3 nucleotide sequence: TGTGCCAGCAGTTACCCAGGCTATGGAAACACCATATATTTT. This codes for CASSYPGYGNTIYF. The rearrangement uses TRBV6-6 and TRBJ1-3; unclear D gene. This CDR3 contains 14 residues. The germline gives CDR1 MNHNY, CDR2 SVGAGI (reference sequence). Deletions cut 2 bases from V and 3 bases from J, with 8 bases between.